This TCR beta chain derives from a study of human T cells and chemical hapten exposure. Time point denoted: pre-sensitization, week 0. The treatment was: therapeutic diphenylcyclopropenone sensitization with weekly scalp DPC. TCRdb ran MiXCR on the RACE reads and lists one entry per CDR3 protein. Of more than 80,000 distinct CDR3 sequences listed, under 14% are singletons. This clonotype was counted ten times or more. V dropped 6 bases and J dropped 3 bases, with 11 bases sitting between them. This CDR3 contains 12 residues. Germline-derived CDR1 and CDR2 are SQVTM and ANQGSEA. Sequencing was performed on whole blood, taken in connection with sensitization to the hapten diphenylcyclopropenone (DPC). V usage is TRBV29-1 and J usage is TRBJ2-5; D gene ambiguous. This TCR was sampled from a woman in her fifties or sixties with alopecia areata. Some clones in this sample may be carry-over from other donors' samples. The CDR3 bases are TGCAGCGTGAATCGGCACGAAGAGACCCAGTACTTC. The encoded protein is CSVNRHEETQYF.